These T cell receptor beta chains were read from a single sample in a study of blood T cell repertoires in COVID-19. Produced via immunoSEQ multiplex PCR; TCRdb's table is partial and in-frame only. The sample lists around 250,000 clones; approximately 82% were seen once. Sequencing was carried out using peripheral blood. The receptors stem from a man aged 25 to 40 who had recovered from COVID-19. CDR3s include the opening cysteine and the closing phenylalanine or tryptophan. The D gene is left open where the match is weak. Clone size is stated in some rows and not others, as once, few, many or a class when expanded.

clone size: -
V gene: TRBV2
D gene: -
J gene: TRBJ1-4
CDR3 protein: CASSASSATNEKLFF
CDR3 DNA: TGTGCCAGCAGTGCGTCCAGCGCAACTAATGAAAAACTGTTTTTT

clone size: -
V gene: TRBV11-2
D gene: -
J gene: TRBJ1-1
CDR3 protein: CASSSYGQNTEAFF
CDR3 DNA: TGTGCCAGCAGCTCCTACGGACAGAACACTGAAGCTTTCTTT

clone size: -
V gene: TRBV6-6
D gene: TRBD1
J gene: TRBJ1-1
CDR3 protein: CASTDDRGEAFF
CDR3 DNA: TGTGCCAGCACCGACGACAGGGGTGAAGCTTTCTTT

clone size: -
V gene: TRBV13
D gene: TRBD2
J gene: TRBJ2-3
CDR3 protein: CASSLGGLASYSTDTQYF
CDR3 DNA: TGTGCCAGCAGCTTAGGGGGACTAGCGTCGTACAGCACAGATACGCAGTATTTT

clone size: -
V gene: TRBV7-9
D gene: TRBD2
J gene: TRBJ2-4
CDR3 protein: CASSLASVGGYIQYF
CDR3 DNA: TGTGCCAGCAGCTTAGCGTCTGTGGGGGGGTACATTCAGTACTTC

clone size: -
V gene: TRBV5-6
D gene: -
J gene: TRBJ1-3
CDR3 protein: CASSLSGDVWAGNTIYF
CDR3 DNA: TGTGCCAGCAGCTTGTCGGGGGACGTCTGGGCTGGAAACACCATATATTTT

clone size: -
V gene: TRBV2
D gene: TRBD1
J gene: TRBJ2-7
CDR3 protein: CASRGQGPVLYEQYF
CDR3 DNA: TGTGCCAGCAGAGGACAGGGGCCCGTCTTATACGAGCAGTACTTC

clone size: -
V gene: TRBV4-1
D gene: TRBD1
J gene: TRBJ1-3
CDR3 protein: CASSRSGQGADTIYF
CDR3 DNA: TGCGCCAGCAGCCGATCGGGACAGGGGGCAGACACCATATATTTT

clone size: -
V gene: TRBV6-1
D gene: -
J gene: TRBJ1-1
CDR3 protein: CASSEAYGTEAFF
CDR3 DNA: TGTGCCAGCAGTGAAGCGTACGGGACTGAAGCTTTCTTT

clone size: -
V gene: TRBV4-2
D gene: TRBD2
J gene: TRBJ2-1
CDR3 protein: CASSQDPPGGGVYEQFF
CDR3 DNA: TGTGCCAGCAGCCAAGACCCCCCAGGCGGGGGGGTTTATGAGCAGTTCTTC

clone size: -
V gene: TRBV28
D gene: TRBD1
J gene: TRBJ1-2
CDR3 protein: CASRMPRDRGGYTF
CDR3 DNA: TGTGCCAGCAGGATGCCCCGGGACAGGGGAGGCTACACCTTC

clone size: few
V gene: TRBV7-8
D gene: -
J gene: TRBJ2-3
CDR3 protein: CASSLEGGTSTDTQYF
CDR3 DNA: TGTGCCAGCAGCTTAGAGGGTGGGACTAGCACAGATACGCAGTATTTT

clone size: few
V gene: TRBV3-1/TRBV3-2
D gene: -
J gene: TRBJ2-7
CDR3 protein: CASSLQGEKYEQYF
CDR3 DNA: TGTGCCAGCAGCCTACAGGGTGAGAAATACGAGCAGTACTTC

clone size: -
V gene: TRBV4-1
D gene: TRBD1
J gene: TRBJ2-2
CDR3 protein: CASSRTGTGNTGELFF
CDR3 DNA: TGCGCCAGCAGCCGTACCGGGACAGGGAACACCGGGGAGCTGTTTTTT

clone size: -
V gene: TRBV10-2
D gene: TRBD1
J gene: TRBJ1-3
CDR3 protein: CASSSQGTGNTIYF
CDR3 DNA: TGCGCCAGCAGTTCACAGGGGACTGGAAACACCATATATTTT

clone size: -
V gene: TRBV27
D gene: -
J gene: TRBJ2-5
CDR3 protein: CASSREGTQYF
CDR3 DNA: TGTGCCAGCAGCCGCGAGGGGACCCAGTACTTC

clone size: -
V gene: TRBV5-1
D gene: TRBD2
J gene: TRBJ2-4
CDR3 protein: CASSPFTGTTFRRIQYF
CDR3 DNA: TGCGCCAGCAGCCCTTTTACCGGGACTACCTTCAGGCGCATTCAGTACTTC

clone size: once
V gene: TRBV10-3
D gene: -
J gene: TRBJ1-2
CDR3 protein: CAISCGDYGYTF
CDR3 DNA: TGTGCCATCAGTTGCGGAGACTATGGCTACACCTTC

clone size: -
V gene: TRBV6-6
D gene: TRBD1
J gene: TRBJ1-5
CDR3 protein: CASRGGQKNSNQPQHF
CDR3 DNA: TGTGCCAGCAGGGGGGGACAGAAGAATAGCAATCAGCCCCAGCATTTT

clone size: -
V gene: TRBV5-8
D gene: -
J gene: TRBJ2-3
CDR3 protein: CASSRGTETDTQYF
CDR3 DNA: TGTGCCAGCAGCCGGGGTACTGAGACAGATACGCAGTATTTT

clone size: -
V gene: TRBV13
D gene: TRBD1
J gene: TRBJ2-3
CDR3 protein: CASSLGQGADTQYF
CDR3 DNA: TGTGCCAGCAGCTTAGGGCAGGGGGCAGATACGCAGTATTTT

clone size: -
V gene: TRBV15
D gene: -
J gene: TRBJ2-4
CDR3 protein: CATSRDRWQGGNIQYF
CDR3 DNA: TGTGCCACCAGCAGAGATCGGTGGCAGGGGGGAAACATTCAGTACTTC

clone size: -
V gene: TRBV6-5
D gene: -
J gene: TRBJ1-1
CDR3 protein: CASSTKGGLGTEAFF
CDR3 DNA: TGTGCCAGCAGTACTAAGGGGGGGCTAGGGACTGAAGCTTTCTTT

clone size: -
V gene: TRBV3-1/TRBV3-2
D gene: -
J gene: TRBJ2-3
CDR3 protein: CASSPSASATDTQYF
CDR3 DNA: TGTGCCAGCAGCCCGTCCGCTAGCGCTACAGATACGCAGTATTTT

clone size: -
V gene: TRBV5-1
D gene: TRBD2
J gene: TRBJ2-3
CDR3 protein: CASSPGGTSGDTQYF
CDR3 DNA: TGCGCCAGCAGCCCTGGTGGGACTAGCGGAGATACGCAGTATTTT